This T cell receptor (beta chain) comes out of a study of blood T cell repertoires in COVID-19. The CDR3 runs 15 residues. Germline CDR1 is PRHDT and CDR2 is FYEKMQ (reference sequence). With 1 base clipped from V and 8 bases from J, the junction kept 7 bases outside the gene matches. Original handling: Estimation of nucleated cell counts relied on the amplification of reference gene primers. TCRdb's table, derived via immunoSEQ multiplex PCR, lists solely in-frame clones and lacks some. V, J and clone size reflect that table, while D and trimming were determined from the DNA. The sample lists 200,000 to 250,000 clones, 70% to 90% occurring once.

The V gene is TRBV13, the J gene TRBJ2-1; TRBD2 matches at 8 bases. Input material: peripheral blood. This receptor was taken from a woman younger than 35 who had recovered from COVID-19. CDR3 sequence (DNA): TGTGCCAGCAGCTTAGATCCAGGACTAGCCGATGAGCAGTTCTTC. Its protein product is CASSLDPGLADEQFF.